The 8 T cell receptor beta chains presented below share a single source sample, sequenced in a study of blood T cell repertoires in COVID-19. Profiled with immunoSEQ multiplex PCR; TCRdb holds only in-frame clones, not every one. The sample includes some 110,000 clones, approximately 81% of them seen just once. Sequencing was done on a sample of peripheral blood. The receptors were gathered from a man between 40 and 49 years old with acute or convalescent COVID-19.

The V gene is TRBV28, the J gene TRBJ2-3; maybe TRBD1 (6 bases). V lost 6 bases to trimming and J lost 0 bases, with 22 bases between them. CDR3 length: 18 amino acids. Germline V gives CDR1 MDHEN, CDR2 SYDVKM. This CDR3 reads CASSLPGQGISSTDTQYF. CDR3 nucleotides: TGTGCCAGCAGCCTCCCGGGGCAGGGGATTTCTAGCACAGATACGCAGTATTTT. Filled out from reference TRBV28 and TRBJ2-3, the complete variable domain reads DVKVTQSSRYLVKRTGEKVFLECVQDMDHENMFWYRQDPGLGLRLIYFSYDVKMKEKGDIPEGYSVSREKKERFSLILESASTNQTSMYLCASSLPGQGISSTDTQYFGPGTRLTVL.

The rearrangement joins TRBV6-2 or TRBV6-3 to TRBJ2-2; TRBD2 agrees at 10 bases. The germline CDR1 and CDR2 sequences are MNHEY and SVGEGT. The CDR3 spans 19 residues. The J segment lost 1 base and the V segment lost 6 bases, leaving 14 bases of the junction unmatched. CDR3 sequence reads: CASSPRGVSGGKNTGELFF. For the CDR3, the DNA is TGTGCCAGCAGCCCCAGGGGAGTTAGCGGGGGGAAGAACACCGGGGAGCTGTTTTTT.

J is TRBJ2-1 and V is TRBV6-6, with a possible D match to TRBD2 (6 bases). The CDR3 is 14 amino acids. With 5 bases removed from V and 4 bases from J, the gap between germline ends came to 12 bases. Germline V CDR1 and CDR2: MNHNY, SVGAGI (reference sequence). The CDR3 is CASSDPGGYNEQFF. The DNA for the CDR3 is TGTGCCAGCAGTGACCCCGGGGGATACAATGAGCAGTTCTTC.

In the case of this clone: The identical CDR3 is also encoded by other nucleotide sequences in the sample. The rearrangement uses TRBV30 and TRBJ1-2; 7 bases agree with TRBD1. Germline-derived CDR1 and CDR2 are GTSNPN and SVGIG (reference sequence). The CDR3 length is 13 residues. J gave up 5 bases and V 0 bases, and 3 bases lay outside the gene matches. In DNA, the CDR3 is TGTGCCTGGAGTGTACTACAGGGGTATGGCTACACCTTC. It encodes CAWSVLQGYGYTF.

The CDR3 DNA sequence: TGCGCCAGCAGCCAAGGGATCCTGAGGGCGTTGGTAGACTATGAGCAGTTCTTC. Encoded protein: CASSQGILRALVDYEQFF. J is TRBJ2-1 and V is TRBV4-1, with D possibly matching TRBD2 (5 bases). Germline V gene data show CDR1 as MGHRA and CDR2 as YSYEKL. The CDR3 consists of 18 residues. V was trimmed by 1 base and J by 8 bases, leaving 24 bases between them.

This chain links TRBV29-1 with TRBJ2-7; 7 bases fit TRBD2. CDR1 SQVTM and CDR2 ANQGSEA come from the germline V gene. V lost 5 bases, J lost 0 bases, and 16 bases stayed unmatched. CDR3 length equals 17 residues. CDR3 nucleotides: TGCAGCGTTTCCGGCGTGGTTCTAAGCGGGGACTCCTACGAGCAGTACTTC. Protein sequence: CSVSGVVLSGDSYEQYF.

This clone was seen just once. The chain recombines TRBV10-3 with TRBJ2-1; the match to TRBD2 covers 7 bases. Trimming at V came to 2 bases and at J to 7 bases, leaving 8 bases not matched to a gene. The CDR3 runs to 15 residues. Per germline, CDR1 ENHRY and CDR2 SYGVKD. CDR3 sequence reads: CAISEDLAVVNEQFF. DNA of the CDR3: TGTGCCATCAGTGAGGACCTAGCGGTGGTAAATGAGCAGTTCTTC.

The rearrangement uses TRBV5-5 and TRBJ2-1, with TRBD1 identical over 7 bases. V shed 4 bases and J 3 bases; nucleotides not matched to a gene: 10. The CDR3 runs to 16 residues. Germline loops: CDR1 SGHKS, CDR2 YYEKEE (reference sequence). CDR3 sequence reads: CASSPTTGVHYNEQFF. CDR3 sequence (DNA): TGTGCCAGCAGCCCTACTACAGGGGTCCACTACAATGAGCAGTTCTTC.